The rows below give T cell receptor beta chains drawn from one sample of a study of control samples from healthy donors and cancer patients. The method was immunoSEQ multiplex PCR; TCRdb's version includes in-frame clones alone and lacks a portion of them. The sample contains some 150,000 clones, 93% of which appear only once. The sequencing sample was made of blood. The receptors come from a man aged 50 or older in good health. The CDR3 runs from the conserved cysteine through the conserved F or W. The order of the fields is clone size, V gene, D gene, J gene, CDR3 DNA, CDR3 protein. D genes are given only for firm matches. Only part of the rows carry a size: once, few, many, or a class if the clone is expanded.

abundance: .
v_gene: TRBV19
d_gene: .
j_gene: TRBJ1-4
CDR3nt: TGTGCCAGTAGTATCCCAGGGACTACTGAAAAACTGTTTTTT
CDR3aa: CASSIPGTTEKLFF

abundance: .
v_gene: TRBV10-3
d_gene: TRBD1
j_gene: TRBJ1-4
CDR3nt: TGTGCCATCAGTGAGGACAGGGTAGATAGTGAAAAACTGTTTTTT
CDR3aa: CAISEDRVDSEKLFF

abundance: .
v_gene: TRBV25-1
d_gene: .
j_gene: TRBJ2-3
CDR3nt: TGTGCCAGCAGTTTCACAGATACGCAGTATTTT
CDR3aa: CASSFTDTQYF

abundance: .
v_gene: TRBV3-1/TRBV3-2
d_gene: TRBD2
j_gene: TRBJ2-3
CDR3nt: TGTGCCAGCAGCCCCCCGAGTCGTCTAGCGGGGAGAGGTACGCAGTATTTT
CDR3aa: CASSPPSRLAGRGTQYF

abundance: .
v_gene: TRBV7-9
d_gene: .
j_gene: TRBJ1-1
CDR3nt: TGTGCCAGCAGCTTACGAGGACGCCGAGAGACTGAAGCTTTCTTT
CDR3aa: CASSLRGRRETEAFF

abundance: .
v_gene: TRBV19
d_gene: .
j_gene: TRBJ2-5
CDR3nt: TGTGCCAGTAGTATGGAGGGAAGGGAGACCCAGTACTTC
CDR3aa: CASSMEGRETQYF

abundance: .
v_gene: TRBV28
d_gene: .
j_gene: TRBJ1-1
CDR3nt: TGTGCCAGCAGTTTGCTTACGAACACTGAAGCTTTCTTT
CDR3aa: CASSLLTNTEAFF

abundance: .
v_gene: TRBV11-3
d_gene: TRBD1
j_gene: TRBJ1-3
CDR3nt: TGTGCCAGCAGCTCGGGACAGGGAATAGGGAGAAACACCATATATTTT
CDR3aa: CASSSGQGIGRNTIYF

abundance: once
v_gene: TRBV27
d_gene: TRBD1
j_gene: TRBJ1-2
CDR3nt: TGTGCCAGCAGAAAAATCGGGACAGCCTCTAACTATGGCTACACCTTC
CDR3aa: CASRKIGTASNYGYTF

abundance: .
v_gene: TRBV15
d_gene: .
j_gene: TRBJ1-1
CDR3nt: TGTGCCACCAGCAGAGCAGGGCGTAGTGAAGCTTTCTTT
CDR3aa: CATSRAGRSEAFF

abundance: .
v_gene: TRBV11-2
d_gene: TRBD2
j_gene: TRBJ2-7
CDR3nt: TGTGCCAGCAGCTTAGGACTAGCGGAGAACTACGAGCAGTACTTC
CDR3aa: CASSLGLAENYEQYF

abundance: .
v_gene: TRBV10-3
d_gene: TRBD1
j_gene: TRBJ1-2
CDR3nt: TGTGCCATCAGTGGAGACAGGGGGCGTCTCTATGGCTACACCTTC
CDR3aa: CAISGDRGRLYGYTF

abundance: once
v_gene: TRBV3-1/TRBV3-2
d_gene: .
j_gene: TRBJ2-7
CDR3nt: TGTGCCAGCGCCCATGGGGGAGGTATCTACGAGCAGTACTTC
CDR3aa: CASAHGGGIYEQYF

abundance: .
v_gene: TRBV18
d_gene: TRBD2
j_gene: TRBJ2-5
CDR3nt: TGTGCCAGCTCTTCGGGACTAGCGGGAGTCGTTGAGACCCAGTACTTC
CDR3aa: CASSSGLAGVVETQYF

abundance: .
v_gene: TRBV5-1
d_gene: .
j_gene: TRBJ1-6
CDR3nt: TGCGCCAGCAGCCCGTCTACAGGGAGTTCCTATAATTCACCCCTCCACTTT
CDR3aa: CASSPSTGSSYNSPLHF

abundance: .
v_gene: TRBV3-1/TRBV3-2
d_gene: TRBD2
j_gene: TRBJ2-7
CDR3nt: TGTGCCAGCAGCCAACTAGCGGGTCTCGAGCAGTACTTC
CDR3aa: CASSQLAGLEQYF

abundance: .
v_gene: TRBV10-3
d_gene: .
j_gene: TRBJ1-2
CDR3nt: TGTGCCATCAGTGATGGCAGGGACTATGGCTACACCTTC
CDR3aa: CAISDGRDYGYTF

abundance: .
v_gene: TRBV18
d_gene: .
j_gene: TRBJ1-1
CDR3nt: TGTGCCAGCTCACCCCAGGGCGGCGGGGGGGCCTGGGGCACTGAAGCTTTCTTT
CDR3aa: CASSPQGGGGAWGTEAFF

abundance: .
v_gene: TRBV9
d_gene: .
j_gene: TRBJ2-5
CDR3nt: TGTGCCAGCAGCCCCCGGGGACGGAGTTTAGAGACCCAGTACTTC
CDR3aa: CASSPRGRSLETQYF

abundance: .
v_gene: TRBV27
d_gene: TRBD1
j_gene: TRBJ1-6
CDR3nt: TGTGCCAGCAGTCCAGACAGGGGTTCGTATTCACCCCTCCACTTT
CDR3aa: CASSPDRGSYSPLHF

abundance: .
v_gene: TRBV4-2
d_gene: .
j_gene: TRBJ2-1
CDR3nt: TGTGCCAGCAGCCAAGATCTTGGCGATAATGAGCAGTTCTTC
CDR3aa: CASSQDLGDNEQFF

abundance: .
v_gene: TRBV12-3/TRBV12-4
d_gene: TRBD1
j_gene: TRBJ1-1
CDR3nt: TGTGCCAGCAGAGACAGGGTTGAGACTGAAGCTTTCTTT
CDR3aa: CASRDRVETEAFF

abundance: .
v_gene: TRBV6-5
d_gene: .
j_gene: TRBJ1-2
CDR3nt: TGTGCCAGCATCTCCCGACGAGGCTATGGCTACACCTTC
CDR3aa: CASISRRGYGYTF

abundance: .
v_gene: TRBV10-2
d_gene: .
j_gene: TRBJ1-4
CDR3nt: TGCGCCAGCAGTCAAGACAGGCGATTGTTTTTT
CDR3aa: CASSQDRRLFF

abundance: .
v_gene: TRBV7-9
d_gene: .
j_gene: TRBJ1-2
CDR3nt: TGTGCCAGCAGCTTTACGACAGTGGATGGCTACACCTTC
CDR3aa: CASSFTTVDGYTF

abundance: .
v_gene: TRBV3-1/TRBV3-2
d_gene: TRBD2
j_gene: TRBJ2-5
CDR3nt: TGTGCCAGCAGCCTAGGACTAGCGGGAGGGGGAGAGACCCAGTACTTC
CDR3aa: CASSLGLAGGGETQYF

abundance: few
v_gene: TRBV7-8
d_gene: TRBD2
j_gene: TRBJ2-2
CDR3nt: TGTGCCAGCAGCTTTCGAGGGAGGGAAACCGGGGAGCTGTTTTTT
CDR3aa: CASSFRGRETGELFF

abundance: .
v_gene: TRBV12-3/TRBV12-4
d_gene: TRBD2
j_gene: TRBJ2-7
CDR3nt: TGTGCCAGCAGCCCGGGAGGCGCTCGCGAGCAGTACTTC
CDR3aa: CASSPGGAREQYF

abundance: .
v_gene: TRBV5-1
d_gene: .
j_gene: TRBJ2-1
CDR3nt: TGCGCCACTTACGGCTCATCCGGGAGCTATAAGGGTGAGCAGTTCTTC
CDR3aa: CATYGSSGSYKGEQFF